Listed below are T cell receptor beta chains from one sample, sequenced in a study of OX40 agonist ivuxolimab in advanced cancers. Sequencing used immunoSEQ multiplex PCR; TCRdb keeps in-frame clones, though not all of them. The sample has approximately 60,000 clones, about four fifths seen once; the top ten hold roughly 0.99%. The material was CD4+ or CD8+ T cells sorted from blood, obtained in a trial of the OX40 agonist ivuxolimab. The receptors shown here come from an adult with an advanced solid tumor such as melanoma, head and neck, liver or kidney cancer. The CDR3 runs from the conserved cysteine through the conserved F or W. A D gene is named only where the DNA matches it firmly. Clone sizes are given selectively: once, few, many, or a class where the clone is expanded.

>once|TRBV30|14|TRBJ1-2|-
CAWSQISGAYGYTF
TGTGCCTGGAGTCAAATTTCGGGGGCCTATGGCTACACCTTC
>-|TRBV6-5|14|TRBJ1-5|TRBD1
CASSRTGVNQPQHF
TGTGCCAGCAGCAGGACAGGGGTCAATCAGCCCCAGCATTTT
>-|TRBV2|16|TRBJ2-3|TRBD2
CASSERTSGVSDTQYF
TGTGCCAGCAGTGAGAGGACTAGCGGGGTCTCAGATACGCAGTATTTT
>once|TRBV10-1|14|TRBJ2-3|-
CASSASRGTDTQYF
TGCGCCAGCAGCGCTAGCCGGGGTACAGATACGCAGTATTTT
>-|TRBV4-3|13|TRBJ2-3|-
CASSQGAKDTQYF
TGCGCCAGCAGCCAAGGGGCAAAAGATACGCAGTATTTT
>-|TRBV5-4|15|TRBJ1-1|-
CASSLNQEVSTEAFF
TGTGCCAGCAGCTTGAACCAGGAGGTTTCCACTGAAGCTTTCTTT
>-|TRBV10-3|16|TRBJ1-2|TRBD1
CAISLSPGQERYGYTF
TGTGCCATCAGCCTCTCACCGGGACAGGAACGCTATGGCTACACCTTC
>few|TRBV7-3|14|TRBJ2-7|-
CASSLFSGAGEQYF
TGTGCCAGCAGCTTATTTTCAGGGGCTGGCGAGCAGTACTTC
>-|TRBV6-1|15|TRBJ2-4|-
CASSPGWGAKNIQYF
TGTGCCAGCAGTCCAGGTTGGGGAGCCAAAAACATTCAGTACTTC
>-|TRBV7-2|14|TRBJ2-7|-
CASSQLRFSYEQYF
TGTGCCAGCAGCCAACTTCGGTTTTCCTACGAGCAGTACTTC
>once|TRBV19|14|TRBJ1-2|-
CASSIQQPRYGYTF
TGTGCCAGTAGTATCCAACAGCCCCGCTATGGCTACACCTTC